This is a list of T cell receptor beta chains from one sample in a study of blood T cell repertoires in COVID-19. The data were produced by immunoSEQ multiplex PCR, yet TCRdb's version contains in-frame clones alone and is incomplete. This table holds hundreds of thousands of clones, about 90% found once. The sample was PBMCs or T cells enriched from blood (not recorded which). Receptors were obtained from a woman aged 45-65 years in a cohort exposed to, infected with or recovered from COVID-19 (not recorded which). CDR3s include the opening cysteine and the closing phenylalanine or tryptophan. The D gene is left open where the match is weak. For some rows the clone size is stated as once, few or many, or as a class when expanded; others skip it.

NA	NA	TRBJ2-6	TRBV7-3	CASSLSSGAGANVLTF	TGTGCCAGCAGCTTATCATCCGGGGCTGGGGCCAACGTCCTGACTTTC
NA	NA	TRBJ2-2	TRBV10-3	CAIREGAAHGELFF	TGTGCCATCAGGGAGGGGGCGGCCCACGGGGAGCTGTTTTTT
NA	once	TRBJ1-2	TRBV13	CASSTPGPF	TGTGCCAGCAGCACTCCCGGTCCCTTC
NA	NA	TRBJ1-3	TRBV4-3	CASSQDSFSGNTIYF	TGCGCCAGCAGCCAAGATTCCTTCTCGGGAAACACCATATATTTT
TRBD1	NA	TRBJ1-2	TRBV7-9	CASSSLTGRSAGYTF	TGTGCCAGCAGCTCACTGACAGGGCGCAGTGCTGGCTACACCTTC
NA	NA	TRBJ2-3	TRBV9	CASSLYPGSTDTQYF	TGTGCCAGCAGCCTCTACCCGGGGAGCACAGATACGCAGTATTTT
NA	NA	TRBJ1-2	TRBV6-1	CASSESQSYGYTF	TGTGCCAGCAGTGAATCTCAGTCCTATGGCTACACCTTC
TRBD1	NA	TRBJ1-2	TRBV5-4	CASSLITGQGYGYTF	TGTGCCAGCAGCCTGATCACGGGACAGGGGTATGGCTACACCTTC
NA	NA	TRBJ2-1	TRBV19	CASRGGQSSYNEQFF	TGTGCCAGTAGGGGGGGGCAGAGCTCCTACAATGAGCAGTTCTTC
TRBD1	once	TRBJ2-7	TRBV6-5	CATLLGQGNHEQYF	TGTGCCACACTCCTGGGACAGGGAAATCACGAGCAGTACTTC
TRBD1	NA	TRBJ2-3	TRBV5-1	CASILGGAGTDTQYF	TGCGCCAGCATCTTAGGGGGCGCCGGCACAGATACGCAGTATTTT
NA	NA	TRBJ1-2	TRBV19	CASSLAGIAGSNYGYTF	TGTGCCAGTAGTCTAGCAGGGATTGCGGGGTCCAACTATGGCTACACCTTC
NA	NA	TRBJ1-2	TRBV10-3	CASQTGDNYGYTF	TGTGCCAGCCAGACAGGTGACAACTATGGCTACACCTTC
TRBD1	NA	TRBJ2-5	TRBV25-1	CASSEWGRGRGETQYF	TGTGCCAGCAGTGAATGGGGCAGGGGGCGGGGAGAGACCCAGTACTTC
TRBD1	NA	TRBJ1-2	TRBV18	CASSPEGQGGTFGYTF	TGTGCCAGCTCACCGGAGGGACAGGGTGGAACTTTTGGCTACACCTTC
NA	NA	TRBJ1-2	TRBV12-3/TRBV12-4	CASSFRGSYGYTF	TGTGCCAGCAGTTTTAGAGGGAGTTATGGCTACACCTTC